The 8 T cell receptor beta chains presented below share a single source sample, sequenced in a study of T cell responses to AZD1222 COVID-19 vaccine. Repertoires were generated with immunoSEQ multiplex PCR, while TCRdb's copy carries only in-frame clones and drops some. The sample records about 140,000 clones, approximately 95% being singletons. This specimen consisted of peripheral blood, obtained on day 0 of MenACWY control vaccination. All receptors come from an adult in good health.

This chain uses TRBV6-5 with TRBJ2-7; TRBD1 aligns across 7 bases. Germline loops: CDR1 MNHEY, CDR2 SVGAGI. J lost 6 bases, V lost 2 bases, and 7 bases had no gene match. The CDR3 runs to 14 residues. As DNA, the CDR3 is TGTGCCAGCAGTTACAACAGGGGAATGGGCGAGCAGTACTTC. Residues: CASSYNRGMGEQYF.

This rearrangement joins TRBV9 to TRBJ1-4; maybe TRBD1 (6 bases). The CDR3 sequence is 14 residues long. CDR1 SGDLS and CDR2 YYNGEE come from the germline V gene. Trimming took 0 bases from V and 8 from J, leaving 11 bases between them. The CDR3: CASSVVAGDEKLFF. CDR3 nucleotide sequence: TGTGCCAGCAGCGTAGTCGCAGGGGACGAAAAACTGTTTTTT.

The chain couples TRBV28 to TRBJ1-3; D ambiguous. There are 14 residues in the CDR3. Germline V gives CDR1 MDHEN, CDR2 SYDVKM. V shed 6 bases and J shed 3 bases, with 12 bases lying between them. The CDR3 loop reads CASRVGRSGNTIYF. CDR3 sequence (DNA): TGTGCCAGCAGAGTGGGGAGGAGTGGAAACACCATATATTTT.

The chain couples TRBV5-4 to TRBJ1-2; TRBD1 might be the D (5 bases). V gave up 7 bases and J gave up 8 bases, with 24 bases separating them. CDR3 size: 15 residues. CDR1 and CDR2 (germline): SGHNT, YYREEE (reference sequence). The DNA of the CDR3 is TGTGCCAGCTCTCCTTTGAGAAGGGACGGAGGAGGCTACACCTTC. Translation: CASSPLRRDGGGYTF.

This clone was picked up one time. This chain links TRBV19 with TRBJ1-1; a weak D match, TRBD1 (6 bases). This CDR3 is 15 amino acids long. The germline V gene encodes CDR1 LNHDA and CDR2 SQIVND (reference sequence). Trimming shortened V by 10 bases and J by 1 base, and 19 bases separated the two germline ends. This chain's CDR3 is CAIKEDRKKNTEAFF. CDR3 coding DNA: TGTGCCATTAAAGAGGACAGAAAAAAGAACACTGAAGCTTTCTTT. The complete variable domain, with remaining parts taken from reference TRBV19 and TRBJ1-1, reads DGGITQSPKYLFRKEGQNVTLSCEQNLNHDAMYWYRQDPGQGLRLIYYSQIVNDFQKGDIAEGYSVSREKKESFPLTVTSAQKNPTAFYLCAIKEDRKKNTEAFFGQGTRLTVV.

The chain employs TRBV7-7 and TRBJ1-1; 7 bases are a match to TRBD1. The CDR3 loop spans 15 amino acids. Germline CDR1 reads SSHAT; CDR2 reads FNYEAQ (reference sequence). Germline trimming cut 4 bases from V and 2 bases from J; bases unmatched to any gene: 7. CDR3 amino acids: CASSWSGGVNTEAFF. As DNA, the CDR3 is TGTGCCAGCAGCTGGTCAGGGGGAGTAAACACTGAAGCTTTCTTT. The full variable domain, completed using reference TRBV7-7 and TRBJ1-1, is GAGVSQSPRYKVTKRGQDVTLRCDPISSHATLYWYQQALGQGPEFLTYFNYEAQPDKSGLPSDRFSAERPEGSISTLTIQRTEQRDSAMYRCASSWSGGVNTEAFFGQGTRLTVV.

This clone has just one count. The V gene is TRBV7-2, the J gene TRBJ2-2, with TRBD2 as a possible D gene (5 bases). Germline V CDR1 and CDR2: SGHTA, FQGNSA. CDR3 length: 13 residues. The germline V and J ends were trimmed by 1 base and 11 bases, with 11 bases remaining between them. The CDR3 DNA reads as TGTGCCAGCAGCTTAGTCGAGGGTAGCGAGCTGTTTTTT. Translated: CASSLVEGSELFF.

This chain's CDR3 is CSASTGVEGEQYF. The CDR3 coding sequence is TGCAGCGCCTCGACAGGGGTTGAAGGCGAGCAGTACTTC. J is TRBJ2-7 and V is TRBV29-1, with 8 bases fitting TRBD1. The CDR3 length is 13 residues. Trimming removed 7 bases from V and 6 bases from J; junction bases left unmatched: 11. Germline-derived CDR1 and CDR2 are SQVTM and ANQGSEA.